The clone carrying this T cell receptor (beta chain) has a handful of counts. Its antigen is unknown. Via MiXCR, TCRdb re-called the RACE reads, giving one row per CDR3 protein. The table has some 110,000 distinct CDR3 sequences, approximately 12% seen once; the top ten hold about 1.6%. The V end was cut by 5 bases, the J end by 9 bases, with 17 bases between. The length of the CDR3 is 15 residues. This entry comes from a study of human T cells and chemical hapten exposure. Study-level findings and limits: Controls formed significantly fewer large CDR3 similarity clusters than expanded TCRs did.

Time point in this sample: pre-sensitization, week 0. Treatment denoted: therapeutic diphenylcyclopropenone sensitization with weekly scalp DPC. Unfractionated whole blood was the source of the extracted total RNA. This sample comprised whole blood, obtained in connection with sensitization to the hapten diphenylcyclopropenone (DPC). The sequence derives from a woman between 50 and 59 years old with alopecia areata. Some clones in this sample may be carry-over from other donors' samples. This chain joins TRBV12-3 or TRBV12-4 and TRBJ1-6; D possibly corresponds to TRBD1 (6 bases). CDR3 region: CASSPQQGRGSPLHF. CDR3 in DNA: TGTGCCAGCAGTCCGCAACAGGGACGGGGTTCACCCCTCCACTTT.